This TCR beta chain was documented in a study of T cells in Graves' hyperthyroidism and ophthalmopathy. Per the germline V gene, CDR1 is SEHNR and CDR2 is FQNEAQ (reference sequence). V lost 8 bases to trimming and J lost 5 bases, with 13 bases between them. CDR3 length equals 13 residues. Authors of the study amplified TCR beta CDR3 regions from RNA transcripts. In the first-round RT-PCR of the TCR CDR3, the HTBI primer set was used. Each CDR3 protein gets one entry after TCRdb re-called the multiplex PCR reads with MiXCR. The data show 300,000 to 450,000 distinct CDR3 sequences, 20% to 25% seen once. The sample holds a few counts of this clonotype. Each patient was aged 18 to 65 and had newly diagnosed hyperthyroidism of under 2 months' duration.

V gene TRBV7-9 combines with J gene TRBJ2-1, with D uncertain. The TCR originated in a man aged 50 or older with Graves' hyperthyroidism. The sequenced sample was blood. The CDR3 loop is CASGRGIHNEQFF. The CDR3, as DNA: TGTGCCAGCGGGCGCGGTATCCACAATGAGCAGTTCTTC.